The sequence of this T cell receptor (beta chain) was determined in a study of T-cell reconstitution after alpha-beta-depleted transplantation in children. This CDR3 region has 17 residues. From germline, CDR1 is LGHDT and CDR2 YNNKEL (reference sequence). Molecular barcoding with unique molecular identifiers was used for the TCRbeta library. TCRdb independently ran MiXCR on the PCR reads; one entry per CDR3 protein. There are around 400,000 distinct CDR3 sequences in the sample; roughly 10% occur only once, and 4.5% to 6.5% lies in the top ten. Comments on this clonotype: One junction end disagrees with the germline gene, perhaps due to a read error.

The specimen comprised PBMCs from the stem cell graft donor, sampled from the stem cell graft. The receptor comes from a human donor who donated a stem cell graft to a child with acute myeloid leukemia. The genes are TRBV3-1 and TRBJ1-1, with a tentative D call TRBD1 (6 bases). CDR3 in DNA: TGTGCCAGCAGCCAGGTAGGGGGGGCAGGGTCGAACACTAAAGCTTTCTTT. This gives the protein CASSQVGGAGSNTKAFF.